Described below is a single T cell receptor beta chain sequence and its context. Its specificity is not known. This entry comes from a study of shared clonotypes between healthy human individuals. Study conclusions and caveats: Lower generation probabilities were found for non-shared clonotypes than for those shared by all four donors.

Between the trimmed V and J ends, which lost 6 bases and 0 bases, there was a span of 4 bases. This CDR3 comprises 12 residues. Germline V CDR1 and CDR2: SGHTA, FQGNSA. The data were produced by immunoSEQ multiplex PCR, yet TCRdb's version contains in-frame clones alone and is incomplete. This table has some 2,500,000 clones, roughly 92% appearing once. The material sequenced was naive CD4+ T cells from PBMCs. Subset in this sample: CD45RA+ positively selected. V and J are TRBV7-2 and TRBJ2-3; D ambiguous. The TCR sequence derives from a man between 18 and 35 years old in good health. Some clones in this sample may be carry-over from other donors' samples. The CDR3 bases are TGTGCCAGCAGATTGAGCACAGATACGCAGTATTTT. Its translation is CASRLSTDTQYF.